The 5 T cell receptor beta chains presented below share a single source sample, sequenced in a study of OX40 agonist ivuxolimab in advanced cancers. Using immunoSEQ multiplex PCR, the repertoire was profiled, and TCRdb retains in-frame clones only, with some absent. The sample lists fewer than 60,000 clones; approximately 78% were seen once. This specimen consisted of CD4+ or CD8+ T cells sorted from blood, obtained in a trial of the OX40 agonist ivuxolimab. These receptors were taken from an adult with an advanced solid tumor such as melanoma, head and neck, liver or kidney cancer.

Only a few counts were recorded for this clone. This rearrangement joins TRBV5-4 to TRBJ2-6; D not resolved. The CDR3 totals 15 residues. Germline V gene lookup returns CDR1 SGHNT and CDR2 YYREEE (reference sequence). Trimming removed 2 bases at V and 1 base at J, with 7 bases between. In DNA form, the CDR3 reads TGTGCCAGCAGCTTCCGGTCATCTGGGGCCAACGTCCTGACTTTC. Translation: CASSFRSSGANVLTF.

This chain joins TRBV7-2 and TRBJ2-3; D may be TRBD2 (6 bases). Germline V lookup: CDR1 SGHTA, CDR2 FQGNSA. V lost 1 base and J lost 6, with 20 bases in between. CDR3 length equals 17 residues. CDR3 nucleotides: TGTGCCAGCAGCTTAGTCCGGGGTTTAGGGCGGGGCGATACGCAGTATTTT. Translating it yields CASSLVRGLGRGDTQYF. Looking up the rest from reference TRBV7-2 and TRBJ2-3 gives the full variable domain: GAGVSQSPSNKVTEKGKDVELRCDPISGHTALYWYRQSLGQGLEFLIYFQGNSAPDKSGLPSDRFSAERTGGSVSTLTIQRTQQEDSAVYLCASSLVRGLGRGDTQYFGPGTRLTVL.

The CDR3 reads CASSRVGGQETQYF. The CDR3 DNA reads TGTGCCAGCAGCAGAGTGGGGGGTCAAGAGACCCAGTACTTC. This chain uses TRBV13 with TRBJ2-5; possible D gene TRBD2, 6 bases. The CDR3 runs to 14 residues. V was pared by 5 bases and J by 2 bases, with 12 bases between. Germline V lookup: CDR1 PRHDT, CDR2 FYEKMQ (reference sequence).

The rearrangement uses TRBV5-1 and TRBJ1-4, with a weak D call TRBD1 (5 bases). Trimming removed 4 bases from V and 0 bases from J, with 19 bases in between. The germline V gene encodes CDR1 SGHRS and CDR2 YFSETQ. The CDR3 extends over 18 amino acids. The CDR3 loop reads CASSLGTLQASTNEKLFF. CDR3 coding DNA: TGCGCCAGCAGCCTGGGAACGCTACAGGCTTCAACTAATGAAAAACTGTTTTTT. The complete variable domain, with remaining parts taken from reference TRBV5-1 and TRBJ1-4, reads KAGVTQTPRYLIKTRGQQVTLSCSPISGHRSVSWYQQTPGQGLQFLFEYFSETQRNKGNFPGRFSGRQFSNSRSEMNVSTLELGDSALYLCASSLGTLQASTNEKLFFGSGTQLSVL.

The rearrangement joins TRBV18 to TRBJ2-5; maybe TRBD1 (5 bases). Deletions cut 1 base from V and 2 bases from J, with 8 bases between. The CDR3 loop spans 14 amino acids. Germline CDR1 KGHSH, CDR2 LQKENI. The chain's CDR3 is CASSPLPGQETQYF. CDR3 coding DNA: TGTGCCAGCTCACCACTGCCAGGGCAAGAGACCCAGTACTTC.